This section outlines one T cell receptor beta chain sequence together with its context. The antigen remains undetermined. Produced via immunoSEQ multiplex PCR; TCRdb's table is partial and in-frame only. The sample lists over 55,000 clones; 65% to 80% were seen once. This record comes from a study of memory CD4+ T cells and cytomegalovirus serostatus. About the research overall: Of the healthy Belgian adults, several were CMV seropositive and more than 20 seronegative. Study-wide results and limits: Suggested: most of the CMV-linked TCR signature lies in CD4+ memory cells. Each of some 67 CMV-associated TCRbeta sequences occurred in one to five individuals.

V was pared by 6 bases and J by 6 bases, with 10 bases of the junction left unmatched. The CDR3 runs 14 residues. Germline CDR1 and CDR2: MNHEY and SVGAGI. Single viable CD3+CD4+CD8-CD45RO+ cells were sorted as the memory CD4+ T cells. Serostatus was set by detecting CMV pp150, pp28, p38, p52 IgG. Sequenced: memory CD4+ T cells from blood. This chain joins TRBV6-5 and TRBJ1-2, with TRBD1 matching 7 bases. The source of this sequence is an adult in good health and CMV-seronegative. The CDR3 sequence: CASRTTGFSHGYTF. CDR3 sequence (DNA): TGTGCCAGCAGGACGACAGGGTTTTCCCATGGCTACACCTTC.